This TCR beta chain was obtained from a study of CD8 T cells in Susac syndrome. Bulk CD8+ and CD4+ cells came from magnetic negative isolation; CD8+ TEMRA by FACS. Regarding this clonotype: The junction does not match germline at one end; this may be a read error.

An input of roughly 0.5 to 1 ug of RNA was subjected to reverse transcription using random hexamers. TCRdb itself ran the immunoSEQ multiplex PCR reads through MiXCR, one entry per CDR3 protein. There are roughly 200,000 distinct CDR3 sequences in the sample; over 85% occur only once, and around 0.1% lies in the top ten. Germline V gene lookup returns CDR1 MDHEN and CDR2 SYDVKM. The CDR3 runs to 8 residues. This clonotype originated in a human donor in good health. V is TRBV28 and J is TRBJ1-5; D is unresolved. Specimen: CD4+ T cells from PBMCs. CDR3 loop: CYNQPQHF. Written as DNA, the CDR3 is TGCTACAATCAGCCCCAGCATTTT.